Detailed here is one T cell receptor beta chain. Its antigen is still unknown. Treatment specified: roughly ten-day PBMC culture with coronavirus spike peptide pools or control peptides (ViraFEST assay). Samples of CD4+ T cells were obtained from the unexposed donor before the COVID-19 pandemic (2011-2018). After expanding antigen-specific T cells with peptide pools, ViraFEST sequenced their TCRs. Unexposed donors' CD4+ T cells were tested against SARS-CoV-2 S/N and four cold-coronavirus spikes when cell numbers allowed. Sequenced with the Oncomine TCR Beta short-read assay was DNA taken from cultured CD4+ T cells. Once CD4+ T cells had been cultured, genomic DNA was extracted from them. A single record per CDR3 protein comes from TCRdb applying MiXCR to the PCR reads. The sample consists of 10,000 or so distinct CDR3 sequences, about 30% of them appearing once. This sample was included in a study of vaccination and CD4 T cells after COVID-19. Overall study context: Control cultures, each given a CEFX pool, an HIV-1 Nef pool, or no peptide, were included. General study results and limits: Reactive clone data from convalescent patients indicated a median of about 86% appearing only post-vaccination.

Germline-derived CDR1 and CDR2 are MNHEY and SVGEGT. This CDR3 spans 16 amino acids. The V segment lost 5 bases and the J segment 0 bases; nucleotides outside the gene matches: 7. The chain combines TRBV6-2 or TRBV6-3 with TRBJ1-3, with 7 bases aligning to TRBD1. The clonotype originates from a human donor in good health. The sequencing sample was made of CD4+ T cells from blood, cultured in vitro. The CDR3 bases are TGTGCCAGCAGTACTTGGACAGGCCACTCTGGAAACACCATATATTTT. This codes for CASSTWTGHSGNTIYF.